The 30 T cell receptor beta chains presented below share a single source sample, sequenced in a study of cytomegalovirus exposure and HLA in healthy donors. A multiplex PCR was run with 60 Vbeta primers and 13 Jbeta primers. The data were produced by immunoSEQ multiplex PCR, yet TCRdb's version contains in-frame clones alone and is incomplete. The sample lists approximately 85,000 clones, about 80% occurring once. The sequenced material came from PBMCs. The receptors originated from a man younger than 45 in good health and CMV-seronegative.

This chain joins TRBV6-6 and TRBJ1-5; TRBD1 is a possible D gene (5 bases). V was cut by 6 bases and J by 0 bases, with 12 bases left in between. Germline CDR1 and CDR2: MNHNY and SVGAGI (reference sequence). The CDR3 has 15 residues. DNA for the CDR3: TGTGCCAGCAGGGAGGGACCTCTTAGCAATCAGCCCCAGCATTTT. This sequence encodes CASREGPLSNQPQHF.

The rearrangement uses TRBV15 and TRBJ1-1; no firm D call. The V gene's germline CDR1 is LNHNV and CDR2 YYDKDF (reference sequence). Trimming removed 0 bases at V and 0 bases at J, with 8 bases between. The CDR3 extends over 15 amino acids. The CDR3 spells CATSRDINMNTEAFF. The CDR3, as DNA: TGTGCCACCAGCAGAGACATCAACATGAACACTGAAGCTTTCTTT.

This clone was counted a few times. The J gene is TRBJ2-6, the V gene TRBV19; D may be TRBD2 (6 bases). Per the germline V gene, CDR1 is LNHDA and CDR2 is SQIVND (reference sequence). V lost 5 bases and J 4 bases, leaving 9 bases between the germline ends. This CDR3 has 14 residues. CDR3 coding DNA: TGTGCCAGTAGTGCGGGGCGGGGGGCCAACGTCCTGACTTTC. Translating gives CASSAGRGANVLTF.

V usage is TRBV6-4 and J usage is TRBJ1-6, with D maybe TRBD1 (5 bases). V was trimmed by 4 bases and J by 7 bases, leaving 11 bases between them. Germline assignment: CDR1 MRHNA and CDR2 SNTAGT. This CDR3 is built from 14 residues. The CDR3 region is CASSAGTENSPLHF. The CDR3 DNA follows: TGTGCCAGCAGTGCTGGGACTGAGAATTCACCCCTCCACTTT.

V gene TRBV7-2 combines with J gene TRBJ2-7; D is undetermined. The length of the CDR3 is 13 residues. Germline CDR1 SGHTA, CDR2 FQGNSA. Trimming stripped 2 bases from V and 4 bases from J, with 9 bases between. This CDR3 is CASSLSAEYEQYF. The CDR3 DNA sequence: TGTGCCAGCAGCTTATCTGCAGAATACGAGCAGTACTTC.

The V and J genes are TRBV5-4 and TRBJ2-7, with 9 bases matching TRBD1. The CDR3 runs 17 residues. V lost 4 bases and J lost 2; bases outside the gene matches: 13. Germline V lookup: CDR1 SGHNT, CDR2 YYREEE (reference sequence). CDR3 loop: CASSPPSRQGGAYEQYF. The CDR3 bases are TGTGCCAGCAGCCCCCCCTCGAGACAGGGGGGAGCCTACGAGCAGTACTTC.

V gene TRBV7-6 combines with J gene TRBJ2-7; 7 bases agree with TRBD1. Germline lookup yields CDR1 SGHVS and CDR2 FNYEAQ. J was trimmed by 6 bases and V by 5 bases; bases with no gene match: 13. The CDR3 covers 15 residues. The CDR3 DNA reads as TGTGCCAGCAGCCCCATTTTTACAGGGGAGTCCGAGCAGTACTTC. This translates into CASSPIFTGESEQYF.

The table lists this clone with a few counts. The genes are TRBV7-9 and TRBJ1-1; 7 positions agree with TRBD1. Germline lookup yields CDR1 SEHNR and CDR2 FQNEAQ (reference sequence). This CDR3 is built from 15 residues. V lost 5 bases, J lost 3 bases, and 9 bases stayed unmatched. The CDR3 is CASSHADRLYTEAFF. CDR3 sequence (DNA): TGTGCCAGCAGCCACGCGGACAGGTTATACACTGAAGCTTTCTTT.

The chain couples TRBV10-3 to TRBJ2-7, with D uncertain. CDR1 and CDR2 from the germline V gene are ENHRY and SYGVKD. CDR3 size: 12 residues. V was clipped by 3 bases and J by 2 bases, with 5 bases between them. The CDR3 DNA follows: TGTGCCATCAGTGACACAGCCTACGAGCAGTACTTC. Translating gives CAISDTAYEQYF.

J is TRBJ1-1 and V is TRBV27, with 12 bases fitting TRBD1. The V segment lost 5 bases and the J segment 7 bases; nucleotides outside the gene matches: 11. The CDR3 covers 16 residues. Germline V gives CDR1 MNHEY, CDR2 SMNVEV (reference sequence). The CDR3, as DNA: TGTGCCAGCAGTCGGCCGGGACAGGGGGCGCGAAGTGAAGCTTTCTTT. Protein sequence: CASSRPGQGARSEAFF.

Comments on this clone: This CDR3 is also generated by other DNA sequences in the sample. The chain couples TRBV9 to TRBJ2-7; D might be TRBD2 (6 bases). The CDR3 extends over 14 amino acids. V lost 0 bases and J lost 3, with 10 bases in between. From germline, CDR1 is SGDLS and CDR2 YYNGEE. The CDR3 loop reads CASSVATGGYEQYF. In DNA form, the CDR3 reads TGTGCCAGCAGCGTAGCTACCGGGGGCTACGAGCAGTACTTC.

The CDR3 DNA reads as TGCGCCAGCAGCCAAGTACTTCCCGGGAACTATGGCTACACCTTC. Protein: CASSQVLPGNYGYTF. The chain employs TRBV4-1 and TRBJ1-2; D is unresolved. The CDR3 is 15 residues long. Germline values: CDR1 MGHRA, CDR2 YSYEKL. V was trimmed by 1 base and J by 2 bases, leaving 11 bases between them.

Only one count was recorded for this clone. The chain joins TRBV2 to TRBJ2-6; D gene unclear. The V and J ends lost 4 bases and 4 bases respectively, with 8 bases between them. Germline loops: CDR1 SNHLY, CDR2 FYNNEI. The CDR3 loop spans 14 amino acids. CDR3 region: CASSALTGANVLTF. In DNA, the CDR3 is TGTGCCAGCAGTGCTTTGACAGGGGCCAACGTCCTGACTTTC.

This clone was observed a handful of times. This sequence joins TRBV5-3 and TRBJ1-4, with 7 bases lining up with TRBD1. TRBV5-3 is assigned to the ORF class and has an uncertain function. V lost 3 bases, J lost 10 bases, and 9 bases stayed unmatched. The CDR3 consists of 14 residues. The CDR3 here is CARSSRTSGGKLFF. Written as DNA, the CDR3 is TGTGCCAGAAGCTCCCGGACCTCAGGGGGAAAACTGTTTTTT.

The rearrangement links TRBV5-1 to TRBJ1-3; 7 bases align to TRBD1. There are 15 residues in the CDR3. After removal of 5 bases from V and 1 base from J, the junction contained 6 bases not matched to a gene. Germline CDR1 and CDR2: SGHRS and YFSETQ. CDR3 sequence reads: CASSPGQVSGNTIYF. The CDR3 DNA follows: TGCGCCAGCAGTCCAGGACAGGTGTCTGGAAACACCATATATTTT.

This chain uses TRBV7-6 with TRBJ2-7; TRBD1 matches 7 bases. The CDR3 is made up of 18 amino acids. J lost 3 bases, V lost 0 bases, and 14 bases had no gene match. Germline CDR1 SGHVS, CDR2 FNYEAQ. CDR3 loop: CASSLARGGGQEIYEQYF. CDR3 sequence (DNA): TGTGCCAGCAGCTTAGCGCGCGGTGGAGGACAGGAAATCTACGAGCAGTACTTC.

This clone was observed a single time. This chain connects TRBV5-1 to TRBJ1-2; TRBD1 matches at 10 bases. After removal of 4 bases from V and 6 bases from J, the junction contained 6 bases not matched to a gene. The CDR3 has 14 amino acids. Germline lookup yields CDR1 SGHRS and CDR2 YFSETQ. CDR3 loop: CASSPIGTGDGYTF. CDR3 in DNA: TGCGCCAGCAGCCCTATCGGGACAGGGGATGGCTACACCTTC.

CDR3 coding DNA: TGTGCCAGCAGTGAAAGTTTGGGCTCCTCTGGAAACACCATATATTTT. Its protein is CASSESLGSSGNTIYF. The gene calls are TRBV6-1 and TRBJ1-3; D remains ambiguous. V gave up 2 bases and J gave up 0 bases, with 11 bases separating them. This CDR3 contains 16 residues. In germline, CDR1 is MNHNS, CDR2 SASEGT.

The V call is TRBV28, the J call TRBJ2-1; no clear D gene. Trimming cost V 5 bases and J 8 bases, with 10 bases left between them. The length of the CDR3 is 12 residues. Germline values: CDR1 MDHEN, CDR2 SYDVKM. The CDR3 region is CASSPPGHEQFF. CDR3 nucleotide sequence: TGTGCCAGCAGTCCCCCTGGGCATGAGCAGTTCTTC.

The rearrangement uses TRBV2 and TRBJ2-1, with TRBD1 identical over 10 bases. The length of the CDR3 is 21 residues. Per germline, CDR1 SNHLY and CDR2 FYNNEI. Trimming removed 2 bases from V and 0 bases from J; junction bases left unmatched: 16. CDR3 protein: CASSELYGTGESFLSYNEQFF. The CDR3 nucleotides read TGTGCCAGCAGTGAACTTTACGGGACAGGGGAATCCTTTCTCTCCTACAATGAGCAGTTCTTC. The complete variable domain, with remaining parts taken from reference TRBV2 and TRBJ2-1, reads EPEVTQTPSHQVTQMGQEVILRCVPISNHLYFYWYRQILGQKVEFLVSFYNNEISEKSEIFDDQFSVERPDGSNFTLKIRSTKLEDSAMYFCASSELYGTGESFLSYNEQFFGPGTRLTVL.

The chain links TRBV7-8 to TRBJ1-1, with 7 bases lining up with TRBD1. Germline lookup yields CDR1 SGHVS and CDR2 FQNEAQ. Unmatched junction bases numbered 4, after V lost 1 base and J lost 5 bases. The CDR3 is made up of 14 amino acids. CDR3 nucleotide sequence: TGTGCCAGCAGCTTAGAGGTCAGGGGGACTGAAGCTTTCTTT. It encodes CASSLEVRGTEAFF.

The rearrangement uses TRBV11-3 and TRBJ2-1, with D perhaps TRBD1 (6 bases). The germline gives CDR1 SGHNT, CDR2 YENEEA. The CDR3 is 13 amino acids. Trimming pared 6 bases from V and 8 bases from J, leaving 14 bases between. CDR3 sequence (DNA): TGTGCCAGCAGTCCTGGGGGCGGCGATGAGCAGTTCTTC. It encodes CASSPGGGDEQFF.

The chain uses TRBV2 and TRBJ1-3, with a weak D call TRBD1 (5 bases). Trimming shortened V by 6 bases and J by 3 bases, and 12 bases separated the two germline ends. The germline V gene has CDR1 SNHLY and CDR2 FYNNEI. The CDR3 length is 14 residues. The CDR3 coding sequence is TGTGCCAGCAGGGAATGGGGCCGTGGAAACACCATATATTTT. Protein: CASREWGRGNTIYF.

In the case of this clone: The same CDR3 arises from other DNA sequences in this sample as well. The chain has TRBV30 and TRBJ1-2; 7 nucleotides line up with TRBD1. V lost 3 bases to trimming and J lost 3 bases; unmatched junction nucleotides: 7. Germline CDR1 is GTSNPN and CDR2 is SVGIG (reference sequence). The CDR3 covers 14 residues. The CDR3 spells CAWRSTGIDYGYTF. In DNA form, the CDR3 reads TGTGCCTGGAGATCGACAGGGATTGACTATGGCTACACCTTC. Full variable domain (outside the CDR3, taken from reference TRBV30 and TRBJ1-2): SQTIHQWPATLVQPVGSPLSLECTVEGTSNPNLYWYRQAAGRGLQLLFYSVGIGQISSEVPQNLSASRPQDRQFILSSKKLLLSDSGFYLCAWRSTGIDYGYTFGSGTRLTVV.

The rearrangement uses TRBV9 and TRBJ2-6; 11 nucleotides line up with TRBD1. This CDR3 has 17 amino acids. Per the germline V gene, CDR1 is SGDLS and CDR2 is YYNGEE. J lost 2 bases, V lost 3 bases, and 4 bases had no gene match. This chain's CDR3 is CASSEDRGLAGANVLTF. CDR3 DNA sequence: TGTGCCAGCAGCGAGGACAGGGGGCTAGCTGGGGCCAACGTCCTGACTTTC.

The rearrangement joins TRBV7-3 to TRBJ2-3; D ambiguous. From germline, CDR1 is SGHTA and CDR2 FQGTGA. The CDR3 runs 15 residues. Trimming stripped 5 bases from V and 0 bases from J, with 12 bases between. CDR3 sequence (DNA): TGTGCCAGCAGCCAAGGAAGGAGTAGCACAGATACGCAGTATTTT. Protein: CASSQGRSSTDTQYF.

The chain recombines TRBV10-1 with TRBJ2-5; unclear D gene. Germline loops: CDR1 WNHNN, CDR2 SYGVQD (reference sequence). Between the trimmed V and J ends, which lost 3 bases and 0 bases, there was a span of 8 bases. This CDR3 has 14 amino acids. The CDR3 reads CASSDSAHQETQYF. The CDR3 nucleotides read TGCGCCAGCAGTGACAGCGCACACCAAGAGACCCAGTACTTC.

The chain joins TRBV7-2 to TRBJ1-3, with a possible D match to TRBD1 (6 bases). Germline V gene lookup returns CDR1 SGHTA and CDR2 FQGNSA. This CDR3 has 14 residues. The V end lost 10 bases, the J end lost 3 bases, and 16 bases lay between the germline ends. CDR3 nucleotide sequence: TGTGCCACTACACGAGGGGGAAATGGAAACACCATATATTTT. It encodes CATTRGGNGNTIYF.

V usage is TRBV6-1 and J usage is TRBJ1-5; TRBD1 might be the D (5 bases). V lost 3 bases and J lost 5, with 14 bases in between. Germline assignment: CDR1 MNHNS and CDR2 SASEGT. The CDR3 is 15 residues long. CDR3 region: CASSDGQGRDQPQHF. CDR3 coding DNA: TGTGCCAGCAGTGATGGTCAGGGTCGGGATCAGCCCCAGCATTTT.

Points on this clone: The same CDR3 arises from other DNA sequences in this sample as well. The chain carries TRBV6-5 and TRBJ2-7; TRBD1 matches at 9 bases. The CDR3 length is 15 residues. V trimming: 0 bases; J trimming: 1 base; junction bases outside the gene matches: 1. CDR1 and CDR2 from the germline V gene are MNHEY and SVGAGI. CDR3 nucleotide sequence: TGTGCCAGCAGTTACTCCGGGACAGGGTCCTACGAGCAGTACTTC. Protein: CASSYSGTGSYEQYF.